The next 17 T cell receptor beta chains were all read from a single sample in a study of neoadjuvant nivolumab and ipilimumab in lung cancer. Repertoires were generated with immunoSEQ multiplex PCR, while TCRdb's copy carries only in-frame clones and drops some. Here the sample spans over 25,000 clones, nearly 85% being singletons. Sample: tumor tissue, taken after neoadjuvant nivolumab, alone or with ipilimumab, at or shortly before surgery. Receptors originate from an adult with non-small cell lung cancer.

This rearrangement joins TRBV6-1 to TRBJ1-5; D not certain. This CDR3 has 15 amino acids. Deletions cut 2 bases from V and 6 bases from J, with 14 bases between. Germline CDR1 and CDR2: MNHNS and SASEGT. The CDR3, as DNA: TGTGCCAGCAGTGAACTCTTATCGGCTTCTCAGCCCCAGCATTTT. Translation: CASSELLSASQPQHF.

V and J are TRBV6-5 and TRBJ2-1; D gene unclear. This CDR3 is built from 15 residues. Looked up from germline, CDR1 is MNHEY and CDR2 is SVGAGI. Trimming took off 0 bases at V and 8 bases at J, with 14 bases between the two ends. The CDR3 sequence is CASSYSSPSGDEQFF. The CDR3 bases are TGTGCCAGCAGTTACTCGTCCCCCTCCGGCGATGAGCAGTTCTTC.

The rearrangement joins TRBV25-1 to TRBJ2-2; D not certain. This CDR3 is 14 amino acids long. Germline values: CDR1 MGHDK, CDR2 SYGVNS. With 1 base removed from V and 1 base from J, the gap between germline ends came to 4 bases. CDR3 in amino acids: CASSELGNTGELFF. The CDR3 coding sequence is TGTGCCAGCAGTGAATTAGGGAACACCGGGGAGCTGTTTTTT.

CDR3 sequence reads: CAWSVNSGGELFF. The CDR3 coding sequence is TGTGCCTGGAGTGTAAATTCGGGCGGGGAGCTGTTTTTT. J is TRBJ2-2 and V is TRBV30; no clear D gene. V gave up 0 bases and J gave up 7 bases, with 9 bases separating them. There are 13 residues in the CDR3. CDR1 GTSNPN and CDR2 SVGIG come from the germline V gene (reference sequence).

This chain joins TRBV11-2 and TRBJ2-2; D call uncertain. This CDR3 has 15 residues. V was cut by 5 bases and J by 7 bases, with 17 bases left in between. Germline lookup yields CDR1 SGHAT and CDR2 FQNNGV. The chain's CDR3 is CASSHRHEPGGELFF. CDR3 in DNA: TGTGCCAGCAGCCACAGACATGAACCTGGCGGGGAGCTGTTTTTT.

CDR3 region: CASRGGREAFSSEAFF. DNA of the CDR3: TGTGCCAGCAGGGGGGGGCGCGAGGCCTTTTCTAGTGAAGCTTTCTTT. The chain carries TRBV5-6 and TRBJ1-1; D is possibly TRBD1 (6 bases). The CDR3 extends over 16 amino acids. V was cut by 5 bases and J by 7 bases, with 24 bases left in between. Looked up from germline, CDR1 is SGHDT and CDR2 is YYEEEE.

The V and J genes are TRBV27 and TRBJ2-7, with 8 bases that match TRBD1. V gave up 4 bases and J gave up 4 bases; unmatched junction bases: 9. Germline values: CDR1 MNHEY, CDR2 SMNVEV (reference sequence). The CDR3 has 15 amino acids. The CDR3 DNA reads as TGTGCCAGCAGTTCGACAGGGGAAGGAACTTACGAGCAGTACTTC. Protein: CASSSTGEGTYEQYF.

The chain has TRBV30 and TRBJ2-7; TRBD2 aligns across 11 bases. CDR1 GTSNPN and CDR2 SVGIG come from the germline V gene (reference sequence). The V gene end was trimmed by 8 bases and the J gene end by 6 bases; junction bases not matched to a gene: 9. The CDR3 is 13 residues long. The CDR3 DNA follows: TGTGCCGTTGCAGGGCTAGCGGGAGGCGAGCAGTACTTC. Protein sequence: CAVAGLAGGEQYF.

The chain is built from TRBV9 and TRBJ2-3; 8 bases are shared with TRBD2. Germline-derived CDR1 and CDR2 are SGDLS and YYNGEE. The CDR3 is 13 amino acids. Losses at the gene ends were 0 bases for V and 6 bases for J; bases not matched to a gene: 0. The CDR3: CASSVASGDTQYF. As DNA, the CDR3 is TGTGCCAGCAGCGTAGCTAGCGGGGATACGCAGTATTTT.

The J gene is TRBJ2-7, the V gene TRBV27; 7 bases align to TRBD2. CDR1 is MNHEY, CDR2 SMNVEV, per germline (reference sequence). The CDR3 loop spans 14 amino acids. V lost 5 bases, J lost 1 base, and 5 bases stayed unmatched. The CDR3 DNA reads TGTGCCAGCAGTCGGCTAGCGGATTCCTACGAGCAGTACTTC. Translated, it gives CASSRLADSYEQYF.

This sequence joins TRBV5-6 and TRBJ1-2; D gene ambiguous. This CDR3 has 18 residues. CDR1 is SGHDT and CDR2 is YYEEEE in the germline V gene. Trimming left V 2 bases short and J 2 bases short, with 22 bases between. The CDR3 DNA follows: TGTGCCAGCAGCTTTAAGGAACCACCCAGTTCCACGAACTATGGCTACACCTTC. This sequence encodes CASSFKEPPSSTNYGYTF.

CDR3 bases: TGCGCCAGCAGCTTGGCGGGACAGGGGCTCGACGAGCAGTACTTC. This gives the protein CASSLAGQGLDEQYF. This chain links TRBV5-1 with TRBJ2-7; 10 nucleotides match TRBD1. V dropped 0 bases and J dropped 5; count of bases not matched to a gene: 5. The CDR3 consists of 15 residues. Germline CDR1 reads SGHRS; CDR2 reads YFSETQ.

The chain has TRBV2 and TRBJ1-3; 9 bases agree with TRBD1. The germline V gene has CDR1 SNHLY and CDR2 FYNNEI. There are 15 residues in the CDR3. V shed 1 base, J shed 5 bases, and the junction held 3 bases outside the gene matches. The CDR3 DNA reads TGTGCCAGCAGTGAAGGGGGGACAGGGAGAAACACCATATATTTT. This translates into CASSEGGTGRNTIYF.

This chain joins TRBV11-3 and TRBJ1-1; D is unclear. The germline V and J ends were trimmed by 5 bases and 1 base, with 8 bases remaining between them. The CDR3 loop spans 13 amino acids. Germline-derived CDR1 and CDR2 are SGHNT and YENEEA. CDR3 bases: TGTGCCAGCAGCCCCAGGCCGAACACTGAAGCTTTCTTT. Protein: CASSPRPNTEAFF.

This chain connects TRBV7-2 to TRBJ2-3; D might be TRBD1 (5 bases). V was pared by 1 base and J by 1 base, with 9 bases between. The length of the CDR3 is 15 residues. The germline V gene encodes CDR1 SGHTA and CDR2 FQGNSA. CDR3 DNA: TGTGCCAGCAGCTTAGTCCAGGGCGGCACAGATACGCAGTATTTT. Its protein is CASSLVQGGTDTQYF.

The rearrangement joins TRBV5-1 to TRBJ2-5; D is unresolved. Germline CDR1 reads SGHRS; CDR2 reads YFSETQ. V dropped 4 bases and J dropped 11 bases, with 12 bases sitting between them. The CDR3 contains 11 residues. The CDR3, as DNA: TGCGCCAGCAGCCTGGGTGAAGAGCAGTACTTC. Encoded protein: CASSLGEEQYF.

In DNA, the CDR3 is TGTGCCAGCAGCCAAAATCAACCCACAGATACGCAGTATTTT. Its translation: CASSQNQPTDTQYF. The chain employs TRBV14 and TRBJ2-3; no reliable D call. V lost 2 bases to trimming and J lost 2 bases, with 8 bases between them. Germline CDR1 SGHDN, CDR2 FVKESK. The CDR3 covers 14 residues.